The next 28 T cell receptor beta chains were all read from a single sample in a study of blood T cell repertoires in COVID-19. Repertoires were generated with immunoSEQ multiplex PCR, while TCRdb's copy carries only in-frame clones and drops some. The sample includes about 150,000 clones, around 86% of them seen just once. Specimen: peripheral blood. These receptors originate from a middle-aged man who had recovered from COVID-19.

The chain is built from TRBV7-2 and TRBJ2-2, with TRBD2 identical over 14 bases. This CDR3 is 18 amino acids long. The germline V gene encodes CDR1 SGHTA and CDR2 FQGNSA. V lost 5 bases to trimming and J lost 4 bases; unmatched junction nucleotides: 9. The CDR3 nucleotides read TGTGCCAGCAGCCCCTGGACTAGCGGGGGGCCGGGCACCGGGGAGCTGTTTTTT. Translating it yields CASSPWTSGGPGTGELFF.

The V and J genes are TRBV6-2 or TRBV6-3 and TRBJ1-1; D not resolved. Germline assignment: CDR1 MNHEY and CDR2 SVGEGT. This CDR3 contains 16 residues. Trimming removed 0 bases at V and 5 bases at J, with 16 bases between. The CDR3 protein is CASSYSPYLSVTEAFF. CDR3 nucleotide sequence: TGTGCCAGCAGTTACTCTCCCTACTTAAGCGTGACTGAAGCTTTCTTT.

V is TRBV18 and J is TRBJ2-7; 8 bases align to TRBD2. The length of the CDR3 is 13 residues. Germline V gives CDR1 KGHSH, CDR2 LQKENI. The J segment lost 6 bases and the V segment lost 3 bases, leaving 4 bases of the junction unmatched. CDR3 in DNA: TGTGCCAGCTCACCCGGACTAGCAGTCGAGCAGTACTTC. Encoded protein: CASSPGLAVEQYF.

This rearrangement joins TRBV27 to TRBJ1-1; the match to TRBD1 covers 8 bases. CDR3 size: 14 residues. Germline V gene data show CDR1 as MNHEY and CDR2 as SMNVEV (reference sequence). V trimming: 8 bases; J trimming: 0 bases; junction bases outside the gene matches: 5. CDR3 amino acids: CASVRQGMNTEAFF. The CDR3 DNA follows: TGTGCCAGCGTCCGACAGGGGATGAACACTGAAGCTTTCTTT.

This chain links TRBV4-3 with TRBJ1-3, with D tentatively TRBD1 (6 bases). Germline CDR1 is LGHNA and CDR2 is YSLEER. V was trimmed by 0 bases and J by 2 bases, leaving 11 bases between them. The CDR3 is 16 amino acids. CDR3 in DNA: TGCGCCAGCAGCCAAGATCCAGGGGAACCTGGAAACACCATATATTTT. Its translation is CASSQDPGEPGNTIYF.

This clone was detected a few times. The chain has TRBV4-3 and TRBJ1-2, with 7 bases lining up with TRBD1. J was trimmed by 4 bases and V by 0 bases; bases with no gene match: 17. The CDR3 covers 19 residues. CDR1 is LGHNA, CDR2 YSLEER, per germline. CDR3 nucleotide sequence: TGCGCCAGCAGCCAAGATGGGGGGAGGTCGTCAGGACAGGTCTATGGCTACACCTTC. Translation gives CASSQDGGRSSGQVYGYTF.

The chain carries TRBV30 and TRBJ1-2; no definite D call. The CDR3 totals 14 residues. V lost 1 base, J lost 1 base, and 10 bases lay in between. Germline V gene data show CDR1 as GTSNPN and CDR2 as SVGIG (reference sequence). The CDR3 is CAWSAPEVNYGYTF. The CDR3 DNA reads TGTGCCTGGAGTGCCCCGGAGGTTAACTATGGCTACACCTTC.

The chain combines TRBV29-1 with TRBJ1-1, with 7 bases fitting TRBD1. CDR1 is SQVTM, CDR2 ANQGSEA, per germline. J was trimmed by 3 bases and V by 4 bases; bases with no gene match: 2. This CDR3 comprises 12 residues. The CDR3 nucleotides read TGCAGCGTTGCGGGGACAGACACTGAAGCTTTCTTT. Its translation: CSVAGTDTEAFF.

This clone was recorded a few times. This sequence joins TRBV6-1 and TRBJ1-6, with TRBD1 matching 9 bases. The length of the CDR3 is 16 residues. Germline V gene lookup returns CDR1 MNHNS and CDR2 SASEGT. V was pared by 3 bases and J by 7 bases, with 7 bases of the junction left unmatched. The CDR3 protein is CASSEMAGQGNSPLHF. CDR3 nucleotide sequence: TGTGCCAGCAGTGAGATGGCAGGACAGGGGAATTCACCCCTCCACTTT.

The chain has TRBV5-1 and TRBJ2-1; maybe TRBD2 (6 bases). Germline lookup yields CDR1 SGHRS and CDR2 YFSETQ. This CDR3 has 16 residues. The V end lost 1 base, the J end lost 1 base, and 12 bases lay between the germline ends. DNA for the CDR3: TGCGCCAGCAGCTTGTATTTCGGAGGGTCCTACAATGAGCAGTTCTTC. This codes for CASSLYFGGSYNEQFF.

This chain connects TRBV4-1 to TRBJ2-3; D unclear. This CDR3 has 14 residues. Germline values: CDR1 MGHRA, CDR2 YSYEKL. The V end was cut by 0 bases, the J end by 4 bases, with 8 bases between. For the CDR3, the DNA is TGCGCCAGCAGCCAAGATTCTGGAGCAGATACGCAGTATTTT. This translates into CASSQDSGADTQYF.

This clone came up once. The rearrangement uses TRBV19 and TRBJ1-2; D gene ambiguous. The germline V and J ends were trimmed by 8 bases and 4 bases, with 17 bases remaining between them. This CDR3 contains 14 residues. Germline CDR1 is LNHDA and CDR2 is SQIVND (reference sequence). The CDR3 region is CASPPDSGLYGYTF. CDR3 sequence (DNA): TGTGCCAGTCCCCCTGATAGCGGCCTCTATGGCTACACCTTC. The entire variable domain, with the rest obtained from reference TRBV19 and TRBJ1-2, is as follows: DGGITQSPKYLFRKEGQNVTLSCEQNLNHDAMYWYRQDPGQGLRLIYYSQIVNDFQKGDIAEGYSVSREKKESFPLTVTSAQKNPTAFYLCASPPDSGLYGYTFGSGTRLTVV.

The chain has TRBV7-2 and TRBJ2-1; perhaps TRBD1 as D (5 bases). Germline assignment: CDR1 SGHTA and CDR2 FQGNSA. Trimming took 1 base from V and 2 from J, leaving 12 bases between them. The CDR3 runs to 16 residues. Here the CDR3 DNA reads TGTGCCAGCAGCTTAGTATCTAGGGGCCCCTACAATGAGCAGTTCTTC. This gives the protein CASSLVSRGPYNEQFF.

This clone came up once. This chain uses TRBV6-5 with TRBJ2-7; perhaps TRBD2 as D (7 bases). There are 15 residues in the CDR3. With 5 bases removed from V and 3 bases from J, the gap between germline ends came to 17 bases. From germline, CDR1 is MNHEY and CDR2 SVGAGI. CDR3 coding DNA: TGTGCCAGCAGTCCATTGGGGGGGGCCTACTACGAGCAGTACTTC. It encodes CASSPLGGAYYEQYF.

The rearrangement links TRBV4-2 to TRBJ2-5, with TRBD2 matching 12 bases. The V gene's germline CDR1 is LGHNA and CDR2 YNFKEQ. The V and J ends lost 1 base and 4 bases, in that order; junction bases with no gene match: 4. CDR3 length: 16 amino acids. CDR3 sequence: CASSQASGGARETQYF. CDR3 DNA sequence: TGTGCCAGCAGCCAAGCTAGCGGGGGGGCTCGAGAGACCCAGTACTTC.

V is TRBV5-4 and J is TRBJ2-7; 10 nucleotides align to TRBD1. CDR3 size: 14 residues. Germline values: CDR1 SGHNT, CDR2 YYREEE (reference sequence). Losses at the gene ends were 7 bases for V and 3 bases for J; bases not matched to a gene: 7. The CDR3: CASRTDRGNYEQYF. The CDR3 DNA reads as TGTGCCAGCCGAACGGACAGGGGGAACTACGAGCAGTACTTC.

The rearrangement uses TRBV6-2 or TRBV6-3 and TRBJ2-3; 9 bases are shared with TRBD2. The CDR3 totals 18 residues. Germline CDR1 reads MNHEY; CDR2 reads SVGEGT. V gave up 0 bases and J gave up 1 base; unmatched junction bases: 8. CDR3 sequence reads: CASSYSRPSGIRTDTQYF. DNA for the CDR3: TGTGCCAGCAGTTACTCGAGGCCTAGCGGGATACGCACAGATACGCAGTATTTT.

V gene TRBV5-1 combines with J gene TRBJ2-6; D unresolved. V was pared by 0 bases and J by 6 bases, with 4 bases between. The CDR3 sequence is 13 residues long. In germline, CDR1 is SGHRS, CDR2 YFSETQ. In nucleotides, the CDR3 is TGCGCCAGCAGCTTGGGACAGGCCAACGTCCTGACTTTC. It encodes CASSLGQANVLTF.

This chain uses TRBV6-6 with TRBJ1-4; no clear D gene. Germline CDR1 MNHNY, CDR2 SVGAGI (reference sequence). The CDR3 length is 15 residues. V was pared by 1 base and J by 4 bases, with 10 bases between. The CDR3 protein is CASSYFRLDNEKLFF. The DNA of the CDR3 is TGTGCCAGCAGTTACTTTCGGCTAGATAATGAAAAACTGTTTTTT.

The rearrangement joins TRBV7-8 to TRBJ2-3; D is perhaps TRBD2 (5 bases). V was pared by 1 base and J by 1 base, with 9 bases between. Germline assignment: CDR1 SGHVS and CDR2 FQNEAQ. The CDR3 has 15 residues. Written as DNA, the CDR3 is TGTGCCAGCAGCTTAGTTCTAGCCGGCACAGATACGCAGTATTTT. Translation gives CASSLVLAGTDTQYF.

V gene TRBV10-3 combines with J gene TRBJ2-7, with TRBD2 identical over 8 bases. The junction had 4 bases not matched to a gene; V was cut back by 4 bases and J by 2 bases. Germline V gives CDR1 ENHRY, CDR2 SYGVKD. This CDR3 has 14 residues. This CDR3 reads CAISGGGIAYEQYF. Written as DNA, the CDR3 is TGTGCCATCAGTGGCGGGGGGATCGCCTACGAGCAGTACTTC.

For the CDR3, the DNA is TGTGCCAGCAGTTCGACAGGGACTCCAAGCACAGATACGCAGTATTTT. Protein product: CASSSTGTPSTDTQYF. The chain is built from TRBV6-5 and TRBJ2-3, with D possibly matching TRBD1 (7 bases). The CDR3 contains 16 residues. The germline V gene has CDR1 MNHEY and CDR2 SVGAGI. V lost 4 bases, J lost 0 bases, and 14 bases lay in between.

The count of this clone is one. V usage is TRBV2 and J usage is TRBJ2-2; TRBD1 agrees at 10 bases. CDR1 SNHLY and CDR2 FYNNEI come from the germline V gene. CDR3 length: 14 residues. V gave up 7 bases and J gave up 6 bases; unmatched junction bases: 5. CDR3 sequence: CASTRQGAAGELFF. Written as DNA, the CDR3 is TGTGCCAGCACCCGACAGGGGGCTGCCGGGGAGCTGTTTTTT.

The chain carries TRBV20-1 and TRBJ1-4; possibly TRBD1 for D (6 bases). CDR1 DFQATT and CDR2 SNEGSKA come from the germline V gene (reference sequence). This CDR3 has 13 residues. V was clipped by 3 bases and J by 8 bases, with 13 bases between them. Written as DNA, the CDR3 is TGCAGTGCTAGTGCCAGGGGTAGAGAAAAACTGTTTTTT. Residues: CSASARGREKLFF.

Here the CDR3 DNA reads TGCGCCAGCAGCCCGGACAGGGGGGGGTCCTACAATGAGCAGTTCTTC. This sequence encodes CASSPDRGGSYNEQFF. The V and J genes are TRBV10-1 and TRBJ2-1; 10 bases fit TRBD1. V lost 6 bases, J lost 1 base, and 6 bases stayed unmatched. This CDR3 has 16 residues. Per germline, CDR1 WNHNN and CDR2 SYGVQD (reference sequence).

The chain is built from TRBV19 and TRBJ1-4; 8 bases align to TRBD1. Germline V gene lookup returns CDR1 LNHDA and CDR2 SQIVND (reference sequence). J lost 3 bases, V lost 4 bases, and 1 base had no gene match. CDR3 length: 14 amino acids. The CDR3 DNA sequence: TGTGCCAGTAGTAAACAGGGGGCTAATGAAAAACTGTTTTTT. Protein product: CASSKQGANEKLFF.

This clone showed up just once. This rearrangement joins TRBV7-9 to TRBJ1-5; no reliable D call. The CDR3 sequence is 15 residues long. The ends were cut back, 4 bases at V and 0 bases at J, with 10 bases in the middle. Germline V gene sequence: CDR1 SEHNR, CDR2 FQNEAQ (reference sequence). CDR3 loop: CASSSSGYSNQPQHF. The CDR3 DNA sequence: TGTGCCAGCAGCTCGTCGGGGTATAGCAATCAGCCCCAGCATTTT.

The rearrangement joins TRBV6-2 or TRBV6-3 to TRBJ2-3; 14 bases line up with TRBD2. The germline V gene encodes CDR1 MNHEY and CDR2 SVGEGT. This CDR3 has 16 residues. J was trimmed by 3 bases and V by 4 bases; bases with no gene match: 3. CDR3 coding DNA: TGTGCCAGCAGTTGGACTAGCGGGGGGCAAACAGATACGCAGTATTTT. It translates to CASSWTSGGQTDTQYF.